The next 7 T cell receptor beta chains were all read from a single sample in a study of neurological immune-mediated disorders. TCRdb called the 5' RACE reads again in MiXCR, with one record for every CDR3 protein. The sample has over 60,000 distinct CDR3 sequences, 5.2% seen once. Sequenced: PBMCs. Receptors were obtained from a woman aged 25-40 years with multiple sclerosis.

This clonotype was counted at least ten times. The genes are TRBV14 and TRBJ2-6; D is unclear. V dropped 4 bases and J dropped 2 bases, with 12 bases sitting between them. This CDR3 is 16 amino acids long. Germline lookup yields CDR1 SGHDN and CDR2 FVKESK. The CDR3 is CASSPSTVPGANVLTF. The CDR3 DNA reads TGTGCCAGCAGCCCTAGTACAGTCCCTGGGGCCAACGTCCTGACTTTC.

In its sample, this clonotype was seen many times. The rearrangement links TRBV9 to TRBJ2-3, with 7 bases identical to TRBD2. The CDR3 runs to 17 residues. After removal of 0 bases from V and 6 bases from J, the junction contained 13 bases not matched to a gene. Germline lookup yields CDR1 SGDLS and CDR2 YYNGEE. The CDR3 sequence: CASSVASGGALLDTQYF. The CDR3 DNA follows: TGTGCCAGCAGCGTAGCTAGCGGCGGGGCACTCCTGGATACGCAGTATTTT.

The rearrangement links TRBV5-1 to TRBJ2-1; D uncertain. The CDR3 contains 13 residues. Trimming took 3 bases from V and 9 from J, leaving 13 bases between them. Germline-derived CDR1 and CDR2 are SGHRS and YFSETQ. The CDR3 bases are TGCGCCAGCAGCTCCCCCTTGGGCGGTGAGCAGTTCTTC. The encoded protein is CASSSPLGGEQFF.

There are many counts of this clonotype. The chain carries TRBV5-5 and TRBJ2-7; D is possibly TRBD1 (6 bases). Germline loops: CDR1 SGHKS, CDR2 YYEKEE (reference sequence). The CDR3 loop spans 14 amino acids. Trimming removed 0 bases at V and 5 bases at J, with 12 bases between. DNA for the CDR3: TGTGCCAGCAGCTTGGTCACAGGGTTCCACGAGCAGTACTTC. It specifies CASSLVTGFHEQYF. Variable domain in full (rest from reference TRBV5-5 and TRBJ2-7): DAGVTQSPTHLIKTRGQQVTLRCSPISGHKSVSWYQQVLGQGPQFIFQYYEKEERGRGNFPDRFSARQFPNYSSELNVNALLLGDSALYLCASSLVTGFHEQYFGPGTRLTVT.

The chain carries TRBV20-1 and TRBJ2-2; 7 positions agree with TRBD2. Germline V gives CDR1 DFQATT, CDR2 SNEGSKA (reference sequence). With V trimmed by 0 bases and J by 8 bases, 12 bases remained unmatched. This CDR3 comprises 16 residues. CDR3 sequence reads: CSARDTLAAGLGELFF. Written as DNA, the CDR3 is TGCAGTGCTAGAGATACCCTAGCGGCTGGGTTGGGGGAGCTGTTTTTT.

This chain uses TRBV28 with TRBJ2-1; maybe TRBD2 (6 bases). Germline values: CDR1 MDHEN, CDR2 SYDVKM. V gave up 10 bases and J gave up 2 bases, with 12 bases separating them. This CDR3 has 13 residues. CDR3 nucleotides: TGTGCCATCCTGGGAGGTACCTACAATGAGCAGTTCTTC. It encodes CAILGGTYNEQFF. The entire variable domain, with the rest obtained from reference TRBV28 and TRBJ2-1, is as follows: DVKVTQSSRYLVKRTGEKVFLECVQDMDHENMFWYRQDPGLGLRLIYFSYDVKMKEKGDIPEGYSVSREKKERFSLILESASTNQTSMYLCAILGGTYNEQFFGPGTRLTVL.

CDR3 loop: CSVTDRGSNEQYF. The CDR3 DNA reads as TGCAGCGTTACCGACAGGGGGTCTAACGAGCAGTACTTC. The chain is built from TRBV29-1 and TRBJ2-7; 9 bases fit TRBD1. The V gene's germline CDR1 is SQVTM and CDR2 ANQGSEA. V lost 5 bases and J lost 5; bases outside the gene matches: 7. CDR3 length: 13 residues.